This T cell receptor (beta chain) was recorded in a study of blood T cell repertoires in COVID-19. As for the study in general: The United States, Italy and Spain were the sources of the acute and convalescent COVID-19 samples. Sources were T cells, B-cell-depleted T cells, or PBMCs; the material itself was cDNA or gDNA.

Sequenced by immunoSEQ multiplex PCR; TCRdb stores in-frame clones only, minus some. The sample consists of approximately 200,000 clones, roughly four fifths of them appearing once. This CDR3 has 12 residues. V was pared by 5 bases and J by 7 bases, with 9 bases between. Germline values: CDR1 SGHTA, CDR2 FQGNSA. Seattle patients were enrolled while actively infected and followed longitudinally. Material for sequencing was peripheral blood. The J gene is TRBJ1-5, the V gene TRBV7-2; no clear D gene. This sequence originates from a woman of 80 years or more with COVID-19, enrolled during active disease. Here the CDR3 reads CASSAAVQPQHF. As DNA, the CDR3 is TGTGCCAGCAGCGCAGCGGTCCAGCCCCAGCATTTT.